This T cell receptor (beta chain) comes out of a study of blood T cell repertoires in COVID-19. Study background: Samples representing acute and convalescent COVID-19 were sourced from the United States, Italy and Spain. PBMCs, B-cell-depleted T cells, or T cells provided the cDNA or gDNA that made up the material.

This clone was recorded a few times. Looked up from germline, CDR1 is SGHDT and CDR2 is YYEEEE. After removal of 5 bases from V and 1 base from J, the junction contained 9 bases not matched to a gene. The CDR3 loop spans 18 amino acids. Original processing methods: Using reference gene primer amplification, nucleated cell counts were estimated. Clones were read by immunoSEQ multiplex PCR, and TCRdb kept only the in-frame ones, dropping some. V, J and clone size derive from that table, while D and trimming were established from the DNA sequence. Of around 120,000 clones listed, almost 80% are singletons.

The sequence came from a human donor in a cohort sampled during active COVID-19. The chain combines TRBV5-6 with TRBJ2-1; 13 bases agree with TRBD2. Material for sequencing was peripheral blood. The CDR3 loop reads CASSKGLAGYISYNEQFF. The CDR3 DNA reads TGTGCCAGCAGTAAGGGACTAGCGGGGTACATTTCCTACAATGAGCAGTTCTTC.